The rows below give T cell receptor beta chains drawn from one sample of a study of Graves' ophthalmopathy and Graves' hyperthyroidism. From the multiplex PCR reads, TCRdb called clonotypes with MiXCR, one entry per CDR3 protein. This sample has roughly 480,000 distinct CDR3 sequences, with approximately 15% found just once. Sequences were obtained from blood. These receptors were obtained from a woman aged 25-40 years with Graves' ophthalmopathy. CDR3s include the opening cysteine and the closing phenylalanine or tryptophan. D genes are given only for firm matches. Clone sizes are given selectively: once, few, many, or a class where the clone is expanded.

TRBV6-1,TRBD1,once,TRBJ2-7,CASSGTGGGSYEQYF,TGTGCCAGCAGTGGGACAGGGGGCGGCTCCTACGAGCAGTACTTC
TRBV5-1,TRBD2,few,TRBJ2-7,CASTPLAGGPGEQYF,TGCGCCAGCACACCTCTAGCGGGAGGGCCCGGCGAGCAGTACTTC
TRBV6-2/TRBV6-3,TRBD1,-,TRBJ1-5,CASSPGGRENQPQHF,TGTGCCAGCAGTCCAGGGGGTCGGGAAAATCAGCCCCAGCATTTT
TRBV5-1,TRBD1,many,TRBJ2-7,CASSDGTGGLYEQYF,TGCGCCAGCAGCGATGGGACAGGGGGCCTCTACGAGCAGTACTTC
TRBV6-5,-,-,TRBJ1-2,CASSYNEQDGYTF,TGTGCCAGCAGTTACAATGAACAGGACGGCTACACCTTC
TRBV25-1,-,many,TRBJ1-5,CASSTSGQGSNQPQHF,-
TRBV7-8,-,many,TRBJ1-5,CASSTLPVGSGGNQPQHF,TGTGCCAGCAGCACCCTACCCGTGGGGAGTGGGGGCAATCAGCCCCAGCATTTT
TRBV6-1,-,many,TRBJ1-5,CASSEGGVYQPQHF,TGTGCCAGCAGTGAAGGAGGGGTGTATCAGCCCCAGCATTTT
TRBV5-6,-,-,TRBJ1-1,CASSLVGQGRSEAFF,TGTGCCAGCAGCTTGGTAGGGCAGGGGAGATCTGAAGCTTTCTTT
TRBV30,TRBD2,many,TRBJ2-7,CAWSVGAGGGEQYF,TGTGCCTGGAGTGTAGGAGCGGGGGGTGGCGAGCAGTACTTC
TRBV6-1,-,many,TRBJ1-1,CASKVWGRMDDTEAFF,TGTGCCAGCAAGGTGTGGGGGCGTATGGATGACACTGAAGCTTTCTTT
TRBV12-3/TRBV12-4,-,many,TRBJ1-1,CASSPGPPPNTEAFF,TGTGCCAGCAGTCCGGGCCCTCCCCCGAACACTGAAGCTTTCTTT
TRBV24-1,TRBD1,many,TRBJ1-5,CATSDTTGTGLQPQHF,TGTGCCACCAGTGACACCACCGGGACAGGGCTTCAGCCCCAGCATTTT
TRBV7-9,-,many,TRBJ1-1,CASTPRAPGTEAFF,TGTGCCAGCACCCCCCGGGCCCCGGGAACTGAAGCTTTCTTT
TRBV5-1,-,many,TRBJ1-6,CASRGLAESPLHF,TGCGCCAGCCGGGGCCTGGCGGAATCACCCCTCCACTTT
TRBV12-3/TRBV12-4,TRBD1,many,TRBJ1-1,CASSLDGSGGTEAFF,TGTGCCAGCAGTTTAGATGGGTCAGGGGGCACTGAAGCTTTCTTT
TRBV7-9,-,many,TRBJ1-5,CASSFGYQSAAQHF,TGTGCCAGCAGCTTTGGCTATCAATCAGCGGCCCAGCATTTT
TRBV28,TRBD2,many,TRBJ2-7,CASSSRTSGRYEQYF,TGTGCCAGCAGTTCCCGGACTAGCGGGAGATACGAGCAGTACTTC
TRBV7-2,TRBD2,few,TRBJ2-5,CASSLSSGSMWETQYF,TGTGCCAGCAGCTTATCTAGCGGGAGTATGTGGGAGACCCAGTACTTC
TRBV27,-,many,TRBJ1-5,CASSLTGSNQPQHF,TGTGCCAGCAGTTTGACCGGCAGCAATCAGCCCCAGCATTTT
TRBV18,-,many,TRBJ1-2,CASSPEGNYGYTF,TGTGCCAGCTCACCAGAGGGTAACTATGGCTACACCTTC
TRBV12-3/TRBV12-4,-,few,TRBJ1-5,CASSPGHGAIPQHF,TGTGCCAGCAGCCCGGGACACGGGGCGATACCCCAGCATTTT
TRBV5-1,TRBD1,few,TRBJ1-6,CASSEGQGASPLHF,TGCGCCAGCAGCGAAGGACAGGGGGCTTCACCCCTCCACTTT
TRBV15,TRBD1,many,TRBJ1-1,CATSRDSQGRVEAFF,TGTGCCACCAGCAGAGATTCACAGGGGAGGGTTGAAGCTTTCTTT
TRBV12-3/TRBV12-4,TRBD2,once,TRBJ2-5,CASSPSGRALTQETQYF,TGTGCCAGCAGTCCTAGCGGTCGGGCCTTGACCCAAGAGACCCAGTACTTC
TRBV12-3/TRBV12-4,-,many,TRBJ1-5,CASSLRLGGNQPQHF,TGTGCCAGCAGTTTAAGGCTGGGAGGCAATCAGCCCCAGCATTTT
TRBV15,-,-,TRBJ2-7,CATSSSNRAYEQYF,TGTGCCACCAGCAGTTCTAACAGAGCCTACGAGCAGTACTTC
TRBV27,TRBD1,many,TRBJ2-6,CASSSPTGSGANVLTF,TGTGCCAGCAGTTCACCGACAGGGTCTGGGGCCAACGTCCTGACTTTC
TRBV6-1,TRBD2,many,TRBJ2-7,CASCPLAGEYEQYF,TGTGCCAGCTGTCCACTAGCGGGAGAGTACGAGCAGTACTTC
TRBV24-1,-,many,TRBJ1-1,CATSDHGRNTEAFF,TGTGCCACCAGTGACCATGGACGGAACACTGAAGCTTTCTTT
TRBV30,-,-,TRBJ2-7,CAWSVPLGQNYEQYF,TGTGCCTGGAGTGTTCCCCTTGGCCAAAACTACGAGCAGTACTTC
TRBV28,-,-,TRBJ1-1,CASSWSGKGGSEAFF,TGTGCCAGCAGTTGGTCGGGGAAAGGAGGATCTGAAGCTTTCTTT
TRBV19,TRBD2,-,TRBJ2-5,CASSIRTSGREETQYF,TGTGCCAGTAGTATACGGACTAGCGGACGCGAAGAGACCCAGTACTTC
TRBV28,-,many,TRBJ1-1,CVHRGRSTEAFF,TGTGTCCACCGGGGTCGTAGCACTGAAGCTTTCTTT
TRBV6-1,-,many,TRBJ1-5,CASSADGRPNQPQHF,TGTGCCAGCAGTGCGGACGGGAGACCAAATCAGCCCCAGCATTTT
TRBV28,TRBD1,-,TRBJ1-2,CASTDLAGTGYGYTF,TGTGCCAGCACCGATCTAGCCGGGACAGGCTATGGCTACACCTTC
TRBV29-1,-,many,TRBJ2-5,CSVEDPRETQYF,TGCAGCGTTGAAGATCCCAGGGAGACCCAGTACTTC
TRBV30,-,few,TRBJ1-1,CAWTEAMNTEAFF,TGTGCCTGGACGGAGGCCATGAACACTGAAGCTTTCTTT
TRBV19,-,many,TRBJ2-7,CASSTRTAPTGEQYF,TGTGCCAGTAGTACCCGGACAGCCCCAACGGGGGAGCAGTACTTC
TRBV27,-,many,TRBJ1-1,CASSRGTVDEAFF,TGTGCCAGCAGCCGGGGAACAGTTGATGAAGCTTTCTTT
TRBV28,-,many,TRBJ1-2,CASTVSGEIYGYTF,TGTGCCAGCACCGTATCGGGGGAAATCTATGGCTACACCTTC
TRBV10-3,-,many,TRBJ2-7,CAIRTKVGGVTTYEQYF,TGTGCCATCAGGACGAAAGTAGGAGGGGTTACCACCTACGAGCAGTACTTC
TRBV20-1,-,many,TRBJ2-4,CSARQTVAKNIQYF,TGCAGTGCTAGACAGACCGTAGCCAAAAACATTCAGTACTTC
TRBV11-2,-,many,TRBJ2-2,CASSLGAEGELFF,TGTGCCAGCAGCTTAGGAGCCGAAGGGGAGCTGTTTTTT
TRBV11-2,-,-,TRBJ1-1,CVSSFPAGGTEAFF,TGTGTCAGCAGCTTTCCGGCGGGTGGGACTGAAGCTTTCTTT
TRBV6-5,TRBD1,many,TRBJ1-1,CASIRAQGAEAFF,TGTGCCAGCATTAGGGCGCAGGGGGCAGAAGCTTTCTTT
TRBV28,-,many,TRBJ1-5,CASRNRDHSNQPQHF,TGTGCCAGCAGAAACAGGGACCATAGCAATCAGCCCCAGCATTTT
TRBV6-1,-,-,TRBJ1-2,CASSRMGNYGYTF,TGTGCCAGCAGCCGCATGGGGAACTATGGCTACACCTTC
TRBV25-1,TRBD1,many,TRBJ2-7,CASSVTGDYEQYF,TGTGCCAGCAGTGTGACAGGGGACTACGAGCAGTACTTC
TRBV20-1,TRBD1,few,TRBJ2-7,CSARPGTGSSYEQYF,TGCAGTGCGCGACCCGGGACAGGGAGCTCCTACGAGCAGTACTTC
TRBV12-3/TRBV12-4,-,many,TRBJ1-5,CASSPGAYSNQPQHF,TGTGCCAGCAGTCCAGGGGCGTATAGCAATCAGCCCCAGCATTTT
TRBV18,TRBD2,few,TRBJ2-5,CASSPARGGAQETQYF,TGTGCCAGCTCACCGGCCCGCGGGGGGGCCCAAGAGACCCAGTACTTC
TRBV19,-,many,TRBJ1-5,CASRVTGSSGSQPQHF,TGTGCCAGTAGGGTCACAGGGTCCTCGGGGAGTCAGCCCCAGCATTTT
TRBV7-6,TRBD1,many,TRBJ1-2,CASSLVEQGAYGYTF,TGTGCCAGCAGCTTAGTGGAACAGGGGGCCTATGGCTACACCTTC
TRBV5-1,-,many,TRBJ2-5,CASSKDSQETQYF,TGCGCCAGCAGTAAAGACAGTCAAGAGACCCAGTACTTC
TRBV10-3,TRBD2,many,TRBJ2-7,CATASAGGDEQYF,TGTGCCACCGCGTCGGCGGGAGGAGACGAGCAGTACTTC
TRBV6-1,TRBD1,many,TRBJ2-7,CASRDRGHEQYF,TGTGCCAGCCGGGACAGGGGTCACGAGCAGTACTTC